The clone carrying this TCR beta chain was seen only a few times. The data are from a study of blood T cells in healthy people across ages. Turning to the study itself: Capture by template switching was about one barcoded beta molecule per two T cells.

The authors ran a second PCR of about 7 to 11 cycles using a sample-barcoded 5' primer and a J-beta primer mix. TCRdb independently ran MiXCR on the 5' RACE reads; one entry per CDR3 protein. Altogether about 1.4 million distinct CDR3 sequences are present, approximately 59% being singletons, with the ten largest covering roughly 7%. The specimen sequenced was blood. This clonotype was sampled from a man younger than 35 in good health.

Here the CDR3 reads CSVLQGVGNEQFF. CDR3 bases: TGCAGCGTTCTACAGGGGGTTGGCAATGAGCAGTTCTTC. The V gene is TRBV29-1, the J gene TRBJ2-1; 8 bases are a match to TRBD1. The V gene's germline CDR1 is SQVTM and CDR2 ANQGSEA. The CDR3 is 13 residues long. The junction had 6 bases not matched to a gene; V was cut back by 5 bases and J by 6 bases.